This T cell receptor (beta chain) comes out of a study of CD8+ T cells in alopecia areata. Study-wide results and limits: Uncertainty remains about how baseline CD8+ expansion links to response, with one nonresponder. Researchers reported that TCR sharing among patients proved less clear than in mice, possibly HLA-linked. Clonality in the scalp and expanded CD8+ clones ranked among the top 100 were significantly decreased by tofacitinib.

About this clone: No antigen is known for it.

cDNA serving as the sequencing template came from extracted, reverse transcribed RNA. The repertoire was sequenced with immunoSEQ multiplex PCR; TCRdb's copy has only in-frame clones and lacks some. The sample contains roughly 200,000 clones, roughly three fifths of which appear only once. As to treatment: oral pan-JAK inhibitor, 5-10 mg twice daily. Peripheral blood samples and lesional scalp punch biopsies were obtained from alopecia areata patients. CDR3 length: 15 amino acids. The germline CDR1 and CDR2 sequences are SQVTM and ANQGSEA. The J segment lost 2 bases and the V segment lost 6 bases, leaving 7 bases of the junction unmatched.

The TCR originated in a human donor with alopecia areata. J is TRBJ2-3 and V is TRBV29-1, with 11 nucleotides matching TRBD2. The source material was CD4+ T cells sorted from blood, sampled at week 4, from a patient treated with tofacitinib. The CDR3 DNA reads TGCAGCGTAGAACTAGCGGGGGCTACCACAGATACGCAGTATTTT. Translated, it gives CSVELAGATTDTQYF.